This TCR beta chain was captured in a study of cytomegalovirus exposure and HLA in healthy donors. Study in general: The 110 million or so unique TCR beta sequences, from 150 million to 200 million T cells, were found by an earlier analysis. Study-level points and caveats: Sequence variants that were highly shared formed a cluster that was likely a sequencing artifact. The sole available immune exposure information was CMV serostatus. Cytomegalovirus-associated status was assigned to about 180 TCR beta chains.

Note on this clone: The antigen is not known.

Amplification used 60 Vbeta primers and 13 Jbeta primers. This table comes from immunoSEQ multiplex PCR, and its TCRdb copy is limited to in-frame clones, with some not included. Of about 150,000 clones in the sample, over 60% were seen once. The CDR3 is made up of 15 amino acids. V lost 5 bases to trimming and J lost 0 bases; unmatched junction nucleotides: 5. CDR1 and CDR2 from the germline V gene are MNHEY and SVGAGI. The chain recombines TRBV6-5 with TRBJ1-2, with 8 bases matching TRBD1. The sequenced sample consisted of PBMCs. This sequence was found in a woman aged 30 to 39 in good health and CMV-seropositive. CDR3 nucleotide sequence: TGTGCCAGCAGTACCGACAGGGGAGCTAACTATGGCTACACCTTC. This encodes CASSTDRGANYGYTF.